Below are 5 T cell receptor beta chains sequenced from a single sample in a study of Tregs in tolerant kidney transplant recipients. TCRdb's copy holds only in-frame clones and misses some; the assay was immunoSEQ multiplex PCR. The repertoire shows some 31,000 clones; the top ten hold about 7.6%. Sequenced material: CD8+ T cells from blood, taken before the transplant. The receptors were gathered from a human donor who received a combined kidney and bone marrow transplant.

Note on this clone: The CDR3 end is not reached by the read, which stops 3 residues before it; the germline J gene fills it in. The rearrangement uses TRBV5-5 and TRBJ1-1; D might be TRBD1 (6 bases). Germline values: CDR1 SGHKS, CDR2 YYEKEE (reference sequence). This CDR3 is built from 14 residues. V dropped 4 bases and J dropped 5 bases, with 15 bases sitting between them. The CDR3 spells CASSPWGLDTEAFF. The covered CDR3 bases are TGTGCCAGCAGCCCCTGGGGGCTTGATACTGAA.

Partial CDR3 DNA: TGTGCCAGTAGTATCCCCTCCAGCGAG. It translates to CASSIPSSE. The complete CDR3 protein is CASSIPSSEQYF. J is TRBJ2-7 and V is TRBV19; D unclear. The read is 3 residues too short to cover the CDR3 end, so that end is filled in from the germline J gene. Per the germline V gene, CDR1 is LNHDA and CDR2 is SQIVND (reference sequence). V lost 3 bases to trimming and J lost 6 bases, with 9 bases between them. This CDR3 region has 12 residues.

Comments on this clone: The CDR3 extends 3 residues past the end of the read, so its final part is completed from the germline J gene. The V gene is TRBV5-1, the J gene TRBJ2-2; TRBD2 matches at 14 bases. The CDR3 has 17 residues. Germline V gene sequence: CDR1 SGHRS, CDR2 YFSETQ. V was pared by 4 bases and J by 2 bases, with 4 bases of the junction left unmatched. Incomplete CDR3 DNA: TGCGCCAGCAGCCTGGGGACTAGCGGGGGAAACACCGGGGAG. It translates to CASSLGTSGGNTGE. The CDR3 reads in full as CASSLGTSGGNTGELFF. Filled out from reference TRBV5-1 and TRBJ2-2, the complete variable domain reads KAGVTQTPRYLIKTRGQQVTLSCSPISGHRSVSWYQQTPGQGLQFLFEYFSETQRNKGNFPGRFSGRQFSNSRSEMNVSTLELGDSALYLCASSLGTSGGNTGELFFGEGSRLTVL.

As regards this clone: The sequence runs out 3 residues before the end of the CDR3; the remainder is reconstructed from the germline J gene. The chain couples TRBV2 to TRBJ2-5; TRBD2 is a possible D gene (6 bases). This CDR3 spans 16 amino acids. The germline V and J ends were trimmed by 7 bases and 2 bases, with 20 bases remaining between them. Germline CDR1 is SNHLY and CDR2 is FYNNEI. CDR3: CASKRATAGLQETQYF. CDR3 DNA (partial): TGTGCCAGCAAACGAGCTACGGCGGGACTTCAAGAGACC.

About this clone itself: The read gets to within 3 residues of the CDR3 end, and the germline J gene fills in the rest. The gene calls are TRBV13 and TRBJ1-1; possibly TRBD1 for D (6 bases). CDR1 and CDR2 from the germline V gene are PRHDT and FYEKMQ (reference sequence). V lost 2 bases, J lost 6 bases, and 13 bases lay in between. The CDR3 extends over 14 amino acids. The chain's CDR3 is CASSLRRGGSEAFF. The part of the CDR3 DNA that was read is TGTGCCAGCAGCTTACGCAGGGGAGGCTCTGAA.